A selection of T cell receptor beta chains follows, all from one sample in a study of T cells in localized non-small cell lung cancer. Measured with immunoSEQ multiplex PCR; TCRdb has only the in-frame clones, and not every one. This table has tens of thousands of clones, 88% appearing once. Sequenced here: peripheral blood, sampled before any cancer treatment. Receptors originate from a woman aged 35 to 70 with stage I lung adenocarcinoma. Each CDR3 is given with its conserved first and last residue. D genes are given only for firm matches. Clone size is stated in some rows and not others, as once, few, many or a class when expanded.

clone size: .
J gene: TRBJ2-1
D gene: .
V gene: TRBV27
CDR3 DNA: TGTGCCAGCAGTTTCTGGGGGGAGCGGAATGAGCAGTTCTTC
CDR3 protein: CASSFWGERNEQFF

clone size: .
J gene: TRBJ1-1
D gene: .
V gene: TRBV2
CDR3 DNA: TGTGCCAGCAGCTACGAGGGGAACACTGAAGCTTTCTTT
CDR3 protein: CASSYEGNTEAFF

clone size: .
J gene: TRBJ2-5
D gene: .
V gene: TRBV9
CDR3 DNA: TGTGCCAGCAGCGTACAACTCGGGGAAGAGACCCAGTACTTC
CDR3 protein: CASSVQLGEETQYF

clone size: .
J gene: TRBJ2-1
D gene: TRBD2
V gene: TRBV5-1
CDR3 DNA: TGCGCCACCGAGGGAGGGTACAATGAGCAGTTCTTC
CDR3 protein: CATEGGYNEQFF

clone size: few
J gene: TRBJ2-3
D gene: .
V gene: TRBV28
CDR3 DNA: TGTGCCAGCAGTTTTTTGCTAGGCACAGATACGCAGTATTTT
CDR3 protein: CASSFLLGTDTQYF

clone size: .
J gene: TRBJ2-5
D gene: .
V gene: TRBV9
CDR3 DNA: TGTGCCAGCAGCGGACCGGGAGAGACCCAGTACTTC
CDR3 protein: CASSGPGETQYF

clone size: .
J gene: TRBJ2-1
D gene: TRBD2
V gene: TRBV28
CDR3 DNA: TGTGCCAGCACCTCCGCGGGCCTAGCGGGAGGGCAAGGTGAGCAGTTCTTC
CDR3 protein: CASTSAGLAGGQGEQFF

clone size: .
J gene: TRBJ2-7
D gene: .
V gene: TRBV27
CDR3 DNA: TGTGCCAGCAGCCCCTCTCACTACGAGCAGTACTTC
CDR3 protein: CASSPSHYEQYF

clone size: .
J gene: TRBJ1-2
D gene: .
V gene: TRBV2
CDR3 DNA: TGTGCCAGCACGGTCAGGGATGGCTACACCTTC
CDR3 protein: CASTVRDGYTF

clone size: .
J gene: TRBJ1-4
D gene: TRBD1
V gene: TRBV10-2
CDR3 DNA: TGCGCCAGCAGTGAGCCGGACAGGGGGCATGAAAAACTGTTTTTT
CDR3 protein: CASSEPDRGHEKLFF

clone size: .
J gene: TRBJ2-3
D gene: TRBD2
V gene: TRBV2
CDR3 DNA: TGTGCCAGCAGTGGGGGACTAGCGGGAGAGTGGTATACGCAGTATTTT
CDR3 protein: CASSGGLAGEWYTQYF

clone size: .
J gene: TRBJ2-1
D gene: TRBD2
V gene: TRBV11-2
CDR3 DNA: TGTGCCAGCAGCTTAGATTATACTAGCGTATACAATGAGCAGTTCTTC
CDR3 protein: CASSLDYTSVYNEQFF

clone size: .
J gene: TRBJ1-2
D gene: .
V gene: TRBV18
CDR3 DNA: TGTGCCAGCTCACCACCGGGGGGCGATCACTATGGCTACACCTTC
CDR3 protein: CASSPPGGDHYGYTF

clone size: .
J gene: TRBJ1-2
D gene: .
V gene: TRBV30
CDR3 DNA: TGTGCCTGGATTAAGGAGGACAACTATGGCTACACCTTC
CDR3 protein: CAWIKEDNYGYTF

clone size: .
J gene: TRBJ1-5
D gene: TRBD1
V gene: TRBV18
CDR3 DNA: TGTGCCAGCTCAAAAGGACAGGGGGCACCCCCTAGTCAGCCCCAGCATTTT
CDR3 protein: CASSKGQGAPPSQPQHF

clone size: .
J gene: TRBJ2-3
D gene: TRBD2
V gene: TRBV5-4
CDR3 DNA: TGTGCCAGCAGCCCCACTAGCGGGAGGGAAGATACGCAGTATTTT
CDR3 protein: CASSPTSGREDTQYF

clone size: .
J gene: TRBJ1-2
D gene: .
V gene: TRBV28
CDR3 DNA: TGTGCCAGCAGTTTTTTCCCCTATGGCTACACCTTC
CDR3 protein: CASSFFPYGYTF

clone size: .
J gene: TRBJ1-1
D gene: TRBD1
V gene: TRBV12-5
CDR3 DNA: TGTGCTAGTGGTCCGGGACAGGGAGGTAACACTGAAGCTTTCTTT
CDR3 protein: CASGPGQGGNTEAFF